The 14 T cell receptor beta chains listed next were all sequenced from one sample in a study of blood T cell repertoires in COVID-19. Sequencing used immunoSEQ multiplex PCR; TCRdb keeps in-frame clones, though not all of them. This table has 65,000 to 90,000 clones, roughly 91% appearing once. The sample taken for sequencing was peripheral blood. The source is a woman younger than 35 with acute or convalescent COVID-19.

This clone was detected once. The chain is built from TRBV28 and TRBJ2-7; 9 positions match TRBD2. CDR3 length: 13 amino acids. V lost 5 bases to trimming and J lost 6 bases; unmatched junction nucleotides: 5. Germline V CDR1 and CDR2: MDHEN, SYDVKM. CDR3 loop: CASSQGLASEQYF. The CDR3 coding sequence is TGTGCCAGCAGTCAAGGACTAGCGAGCGAGCAGTACTTC.

CDR3 nucleotide sequence: TGTGCCAGCAGCCAAGCGGAAAAACTGTTTTTT. It translates to CASSQAEKLFF. V gene TRBV14 combines with J gene TRBJ1-4; D gene unclear. The germline V and J ends were trimmed by 1 base and 8 bases, with 2 bases remaining between them. Germline CDR1 is SGHDN and CDR2 is FVKESK. The CDR3 spans 11 residues. The full variable domain, in which reference TRBV14 and TRBJ1-4 provide the parts outside the CDR3, is EAGVTQFPSHSVIEKGQTVTLRCDPISGHDNLYWYRRVMGKEIKFLLHFVKESKQDESGMPNNRFLAERTGGTYSTLKVQPAELEDSGVYFCASSQAEKLFFGSGTQLSVL.

J is TRBJ2-1 and V is TRBV6-5; the match to TRBD2 covers 8 bases. Losses at the gene ends were 0 bases for V and 5 bases for J; bases not matched to a gene: 6. CDR3 length: 16 residues. Germline V gene data show CDR1 as MNHEY and CDR2 as SVGAGI. The CDR3 DNA is TGTGCCAGCAGTTACTCGGCTAGCGGGCGGCACAATGAGCAGTTCTTC. Protein sequence: CASSYSASGRHNEQFF.

As to this clone: The junction differs from germline at one of its ends, possibly a read error. This chain joins TRBV12-3 or TRBV12-4 and TRBJ1-1; a possible D gene is TRBD1 (5 bases). The CDR3 covers 13 residues. The CDR3 bases are TGTGCCAGCAGTTTTTCAGGGAACGCTGAAGCTTTCTTT. Amino acids: CASSFSGNAEAFF.

The chain recombines TRBV3-1 (or the pseudogene TRBV3-2) with TRBJ2-3; D might be TRBD1 (6 bases). With 4 bases removed from V and 4 bases from J, the gap between germline ends came to 18 bases. The germline CDR1 and CDR2 sequences are LGHDT and YNNKEL (reference sequence). The CDR3 extends over 16 amino acids. The DNA of the CDR3 is TGTGCCAGCAGCCCTACAGGGAACAAGGGGCCAGATACGCAGTATTTT. Protein sequence: CASSPTGNKGPDTQYF.

The chain couples TRBV28 to TRBJ1-6; D not resolved. Trimming pared 4 bases from V and 2 bases from J, leaving 9 bases between. This CDR3 has 15 amino acids. Germline CDR1 reads MDHEN; CDR2 reads SYDVKM. CDR3: CASSSRDTYNSPLHF. In DNA, the CDR3 is TGTGCCAGCAGTTCCCGGGATACCTATAATTCACCCCTCCACTTT.

The V call is TRBV27, the J call TRBJ2-3, with 12 bases that match TRBD2. The J segment lost 6 bases and the V segment lost 4 bases, leaving 5 bases of the junction unmatched. The CDR3 runs to 15 residues. Germline CDR1 MNHEY, CDR2 SMNVEV (reference sequence). CDR3 DNA sequence: TGTGCCAGCAGTTCACTAGCGGGGGGCCCGGATACGCAGTATTTT. Its protein is CASSSLAGGPDTQYF.

The rearrangement uses TRBV6-4 and TRBJ2-3; TRBD2 agrees at 7 bases. The V segment lost 4 bases and the J segment 5 bases; nucleotides outside the gene matches: 3. CDR1 and CDR2 (germline): MRHNA, SNTAGT. This CDR3 comprises 13 residues. The CDR3 DNA reads TGTGCCAGCAGTGGGGTAGCGGGAGATACGCAGTATTTT. Protein sequence: CASSGVAGDTQYF.

This clone was seen a few times. V usage is TRBV3-1 (or the pseudogene TRBV3-2) and J usage is TRBJ1-2; TRBD1 aligns across 8 bases. The CDR3 has 13 residues. Trimming cost V 6 bases and J 0 bases; bases outside gene matches: 0. The germline V gene has CDR1 LGHDT and CDR2 YNNKEL (reference sequence). CDR3 sequence reads: CASRDRANYGYTF. The CDR3, as DNA: TGTGCCAGCAGGGACAGGGCTAACTATGGCTACACCTTC.

This chain connects TRBV7-9 to TRBJ2-1, with 7 bases lining up with TRBD2. The CDR3 runs 18 residues. Germline V gene sequence: CDR1 SEHNR, CDR2 FQNEAQ (reference sequence). The trim removed 1 base at V and 5 bases at J, leaving 14 bases unmatched. The CDR3 DNA sequence: TGTGCCAGCAGCTTAGAGTCTTACGGGAGGAAGGGAAACAATGAGCAGTTCTTC. This sequence encodes CASSLESYGRKGNNEQFF.

The V gene is TRBV7-8, the J gene TRBJ2-5; D unclear. Trimming cost V 5 bases and J 2 bases, with 6 bases left between them. This CDR3 contains 12 residues. Germline CDR1 is SGHVS and CDR2 is FQNEAQ. CDR3 loop: CASSPTQETQYF. CDR3 coding DNA: TGTGCCAGCAGCCCTACTCAAGAGACCCAGTACTTC.

The rearrangement joins TRBV6-2 or TRBV6-3 to TRBJ1-5, with TRBD1 identical over 7 bases. Germline-derived CDR1 and CDR2 are MNHEY and SVGEGT. There are 14 residues in the CDR3. The trim removed 5 bases at V and 2 bases at J, leaving 3 bases unmatched. CDR3 sequence: CASSQTGGNQPQHF. DNA for the CDR3: TGTGCCAGCAGTCAAACAGGGGGCAATCAGCCCCAGCATTTT.

This clone has only a few counts. V usage is TRBV5-1 and J usage is TRBJ1-1; 10 bases are a match to TRBD1. Germline V gives CDR1 SGHRS, CDR2 YFSETQ. The CDR3 runs 16 residues. Trimming removed 4 bases from V and 3 bases from J; junction bases left unmatched: 9. The CDR3 nucleotides read TGCGCCAGCAGCCAGGACAGGGGGTACTTGGACACTGAAGCTTTCTTT. It codes for CASSQDRGYLDTEAFF.

This clone was observed a single time. CDR3 loop: CASSPSGQKISGNTIYF. The CDR3 region has the DNA TGTGCCAGCTCACCTTCCGGACAGAAGATCTCTGGAAACACCATATATTTT. The V and J genes are TRBV18 and TRBJ1-3, with D possibly matching TRBD1 (6 bases). The CDR3 has 17 amino acids. CDR1 and CDR2 (germline): KGHSH, LQKENI. V dropped 3 bases and J dropped 0 bases, with 15 bases sitting between them. Filled out from reference TRBV18 and TRBJ1-3, the complete variable domain reads NAGVMQNPRHLVRRRGQEARLRCSPMKGHSHVYWYRQLPEEGLKFMVYLQKENIIDESGMPKERFSAEFPKEGPSILRIQQVVRGDSAAYFCASSPSGQKISGNTIYFGEGSWLTVV.